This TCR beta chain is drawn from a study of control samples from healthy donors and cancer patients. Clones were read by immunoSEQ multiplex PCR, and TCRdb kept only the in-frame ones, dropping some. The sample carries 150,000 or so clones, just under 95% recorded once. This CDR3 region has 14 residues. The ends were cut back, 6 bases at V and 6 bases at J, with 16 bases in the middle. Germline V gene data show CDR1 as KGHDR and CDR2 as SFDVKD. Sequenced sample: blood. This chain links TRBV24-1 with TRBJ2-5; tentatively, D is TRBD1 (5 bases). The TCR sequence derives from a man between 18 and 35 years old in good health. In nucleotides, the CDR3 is TGTGCCACCAGTCCGTCTGGGGCGGCAAAGACCCAGTACTTC. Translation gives CATSPSGAAKTQYF.